The T cell receptor (beta chain) under discussion was sequenced for a study of cytomegalovirus exposure and HLA in healthy donors. The PCR used 60 Vbeta and 13 Jbeta primers. Profiled with immunoSEQ multiplex PCR; TCRdb holds only in-frame clones, not every one. Of 100,000 to 150,000 clones in the sample, approximately 80% were seen once. Germline V gene sequence: CDR1 MNHEY, CDR2 SVGAGI. The CDR3 consists of 14 residues. The V segment lost 6 bases and the J segment 5 bases; nucleotides outside the gene matches: 4. Sequencing was performed on PBMCs. The sequence derives from a woman aged 18 to 35 in good health and CMV-seronegative. The gene calls are TRBV6-5 and TRBJ1-5; 10 positions agree with TRBD1. This chain's CDR3 is CASRTDRGYQPQHF. In nucleotides, the CDR3 is TGTGCCAGCAGGACGGACAGGGGGTATCAGCCCCAGCATTTT.